The TCR beta chain described here comes from a study of lymphopenia after photon versus proton radiotherapy. Study-level results: Photon-treated patients lost naive T cells and TCR diversity; proton-treated stayed stable.

The junction had 12 bases not matched to a gene; V was cut back by 4 bases and J by 4 bases. This CDR3 has 16 amino acids. Germline lookup yields CDR1 MNHEY and CDR2 SMNVEV (reference sequence). Note on this clone: Its specificity is not known.

The method was immunoSEQ multiplex PCR; TCRdb's version includes in-frame clones alone and lacks a portion of them. The sample lists 39,000 or so clones, around nine tenths seen once, with roughly 15% in the top ten. The sample consisted of peripheral blood, taken from a patient treated with photon-based radiotherapy. This chain joins TRBV27 and TRBJ1-2; 7 bases are a match to TRBD1. The origin of this receptor is a man between 60 and 75 years old with cholangiocarcinoma. CDR3 region: CASSSISDRPFYGYTF. DNA for the CDR3: TGTGCCAGCAGTTCCATCTCGGACAGGCCGTTCTATGGCTACACCTTC.